These 18 T cell receptor beta chains originate from one sample sequenced in a study of blood T cell repertoires in COVID-19. Repertoires were generated with immunoSEQ multiplex PCR, while TCRdb's copy carries only in-frame clones and drops some. The table shows 200,000 to 300,000 clones, with around 84% occurring only once. The sequencing sample was made of peripheral blood. The receptor source for this set is a woman in her seventies with active or convalescent COVID-19.

This clone has only a few counts. The CDR3 region is CASSPWDRATGELFF. The CDR3 DNA follows: TGTGCCAGCAGCCCGTGGGACAGGGCCACCGGGGAGCTGTTTTTT. The chain carries TRBV7-6 and TRBJ2-2; 9 nucleotides align to TRBD1. Trimming took 5 bases from V and 4 from J; bases not matched to a gene: 5. CDR1 and CDR2 (germline): SGHVS, FNYEAQ. The CDR3 spans 15 residues.

The V and J genes are TRBV9 and TRBJ1-1, with a weak D call TRBD1 (5 bases). The V gene's germline CDR1 is SGDLS and CDR2 YYNGEE. This CDR3 is built from 17 residues. Trimming took 0 bases from V and 0 from J, leaving 15 bases between them. The CDR3 reads CASSVGIRGGMNTEAFF. Written as DNA, the CDR3 is TGTGCCAGCAGCGTAGGCATTAGGGGAGGCATGAACACTGAAGCTTTCTTT.

The chain has TRBV7-9 and TRBJ2-3, with 7 bases identical to TRBD2. The V and J ends lost 4 bases and 0 bases, in that order; junction bases with no gene match: 10. This CDR3 region has 17 residues. The V gene's germline CDR1 is SEHNR and CDR2 FQNEAQ (reference sequence). CDR3 bases: TGTGCCAGCAGCTCTCCCAAAGCGGGACCTAGCACAGATACGCAGTATTTT. Residues: CASSSPKAGPSTDTQYF.

The chain combines TRBV9 with TRBJ1-4; 11 nucleotides agree with TRBD1. Germline V gene lookup returns CDR1 SGDLS and CDR2 YYNGEE. The CDR3 has 19 amino acids. Losses at the gene ends were 2 bases for V and 6 bases for J; bases not matched to a gene: 15. The CDR3: CASSVLPYGQGASYEKLFF. The CDR3 region has the DNA TGTGCCAGCAGCGTGTTGCCCTACGGACAGGGGGCCTCGTATGAAAAACTGTTTTTT.

The J gene is TRBJ2-2, the V gene TRBV4-3; 10 bases agree with TRBD2. This CDR3 is 19 amino acids long. J was trimmed by 0 bases and V by 1 base; bases with no gene match: 8. CDR1 is LGHNA, CDR2 YSLEER, per germline. CDR3 in DNA: TGCGCCAGCAGCCAAGCGGGGCTAGCGGGGGAACCGAACACCGGGGAGCTGTTTTTT. Protein sequence: CASSQAGLAGEPNTGELFF.

V is TRBV6-5 and J is TRBJ1-2; no clear D gene. Germline assignment: CDR1 MNHEY and CDR2 SVGAGI. The CDR3 sequence is 14 residues long. The germline V and J ends were trimmed by 7 bases and 7 bases, with 19 bases remaining between them. CDR3 sequence (DNA): TGTGCCAGCACATATTCGAGGAGTTTGGTTGGCTACACCTTC. It is translated as CASTYSRSLVGYTF.

This chain connects TRBV24-1 to TRBJ1-5; D is possibly TRBD1 (6 bases). Per germline, CDR1 KGHDR and CDR2 SFDVKD. CDR3 length equals 15 residues. V dropped 4 bases and J dropped 2 bases, with 11 bases sitting between them. The CDR3 loop reads CATSDRQVGNQPQHF. The DNA for the CDR3 is TGTGCCACCAGTGACCGACAGGTAGGCAATCAGCCCCAGCATTTT.

The CDR3 spells CASSQGQGWYEQYF. Here the CDR3 DNA reads TGCGCCAGCAGCCAAGGACAGGGGTGGTACGAGCAGTACTTC. The chain employs TRBV4-3 and TRBJ2-7; 8 bases are a match to TRBD1. The V segment lost 1 base and the J segment 4 bases; nucleotides outside the gene matches: 3. Germline values: CDR1 LGHNA, CDR2 YSLEER. CDR3 size: 14 residues.

This chain uses TRBV15 with TRBJ2-3, with 12 bases fitting TRBD2. Germline V gives CDR1 LNHNV, CDR2 YYDKDF (reference sequence). This CDR3 contains 18 residues. The J segment lost 2 bases and the V segment lost 6 bases, leaving 12 bases of the junction unmatched. The CDR3 is CATRETSGGPLLTDTQYF. CDR3 nucleotides: TGTGCCACCAGGGAAACTAGCGGGGGGCCGTTGCTCACAGATACGCAGTATTTT.

This chain links TRBV5-4 with TRBJ1-5, with TRBD1 identical over 8 bases. The CDR3 consists of 15 residues. Germline V CDR1 and CDR2: SGHNT, YYREEE (reference sequence). J lost 2 bases, V lost 2 bases, and 3 bases had no gene match. The CDR3 nucleotides are TGTGCCAGCAGCTTACAGGGGGAGGGCAATCAGCCCCAGCATTTT. It is translated as CASSLQGEGNQPQHF.

The chain links TRBV3-1 (or the pseudogene TRBV3-2) to TRBJ1-5; D is unresolved. Germline V lookup: CDR1 LGHDT, CDR2 YNNKEL (reference sequence). The germline V and J ends were trimmed by 1 base and 1 base, with 8 bases remaining between them. The CDR3 loop spans 15 amino acids. The DNA of the CDR3 is TGTGCCAGCAGCCAAGCCGCCGGGAGCAATCAGCCCCAGCATTTT. Translated: CASSQAAGSNQPQHF.

CDR3 DNA sequence: TGTGCCAGCAGTTCAACAGGGCGGGAGCAGTACTTC. It encodes CASSSTGREQYF. The chain employs TRBV12-3 or TRBV12-4 and TRBJ2-7, with D perhaps matching TRBD1 (6 bases). The CDR3 is 12 residues long. Trimming removed 4 bases at V and 7 bases at J, with 11 bases between.

CDR3 in amino acids: CASYRDVEQYF. CDR3 DNA: TGTGCCAGCTACAGGGACGTCGAGCAGTACTTC. The gene calls are TRBV6-1 and TRBJ2-7; possible D gene TRBD1, 6 bases. The V gene lost 8 bases and the J gene lost 6 bases, with 11 bases spanning the gap. CDR3 length equals 11 residues. The V gene's germline CDR1 is MNHNS and CDR2 SASEGT.

The genes are TRBV7-3 and TRBJ1-2; D possibly corresponds to TRBD1 (6 bases). In germline, CDR1 is SGHTA, CDR2 FQGTGA. V gave up 5 bases and J gave up 4 bases, with 14 bases separating them. CDR3 length: 14 residues. Here the CDR3 DNA reads TGTGCCAGCAGCCCTGGAGGGGGGGCCTATGGCTACACCTTC. Protein sequence: CASSPGGGAYGYTF. Full variable domain (outside the CDR3, taken from reference TRBV7-3 and TRBJ1-2): GAGVSQTPSNKVTEKGKYVELRCDPISGHTALYWYRQSLGQGPEFLIYFQGTGAADDSGLPNDRFFAVRPEGSVSTLKIQRTERGDSAVYLCASSPGGGAYGYTFGSGTRLTVV.

The chain joins TRBV9 to TRBJ1-4, with 8 positions matching TRBD1. This CDR3 is 15 amino acids long. Losses at the gene ends were 3 bases for V and 2 bases for J; bases not matched to a gene: 3. Per germline, CDR1 SGDLS and CDR2 YYNGEE. CDR3 DNA: TGTGCCAGCAGCGCCAACAGGGGGACTAATGAAAAACTGTTTTTT. Its translation is CASSANRGTNEKLFF. Using reference TRBV9 and TRBJ1-4 for the parts outside the CDR3, the full variable domain is DSGVTQTPKHLITATGQRVTLRCSPRSGDLSVYWYQQSLDQGLQFLIQYYNGEERAKGNILERFSAQQFPDLHSELNLSSLELGDSALYFCASSANRGTNEKLFFGSGTQLSVL.

The V call is TRBV10-2, the J call TRBJ1-5, with 7 nucleotides matching TRBD1. After removal of 6 bases from V and 7 bases from J, the junction contained 15 bases not matched to a gene. Germline CDR1 is WSHSY and CDR2 is SAAADI. There are 16 residues in the CDR3. In nucleotides, the CDR3 is TGCGCCAGCAGCCCCGGGACAGTGCCATCTGGGCAGCCCCAGCATTTT. It is translated as CASSPGTVPSGQPQHF.

V gene TRBV7-2 combines with J gene TRBJ2-7; possibly TRBD1 for D (7 bases). The V gene's germline CDR1 is SGHTA and CDR2 FQGNSA. V was pared by 5 bases and J by 0 bases, with 17 bases between. The CDR3 contains 16 residues. The CDR3 DNA reads TGTGCCAGCAGCCCCTCGACAGGGAGGAGCTCCTACGAGCAGTACTTC. It specifies CASSPSTGRSSYEQYF.

The chain has TRBV6-5 and TRBJ2-1; 8 bases agree with TRBD1. From germline, CDR1 is MNHEY and CDR2 SVGAGI. The CDR3 contains 12 residues. The ends lost 9 bases at V and 3 bases at J; junction bases unmatched: 1. CDR3 nucleotides: TGTGCCAGTGGACAGGGCTACAATGAGCAGTTCTTC. It is translated as CASGQGYNEQFF.